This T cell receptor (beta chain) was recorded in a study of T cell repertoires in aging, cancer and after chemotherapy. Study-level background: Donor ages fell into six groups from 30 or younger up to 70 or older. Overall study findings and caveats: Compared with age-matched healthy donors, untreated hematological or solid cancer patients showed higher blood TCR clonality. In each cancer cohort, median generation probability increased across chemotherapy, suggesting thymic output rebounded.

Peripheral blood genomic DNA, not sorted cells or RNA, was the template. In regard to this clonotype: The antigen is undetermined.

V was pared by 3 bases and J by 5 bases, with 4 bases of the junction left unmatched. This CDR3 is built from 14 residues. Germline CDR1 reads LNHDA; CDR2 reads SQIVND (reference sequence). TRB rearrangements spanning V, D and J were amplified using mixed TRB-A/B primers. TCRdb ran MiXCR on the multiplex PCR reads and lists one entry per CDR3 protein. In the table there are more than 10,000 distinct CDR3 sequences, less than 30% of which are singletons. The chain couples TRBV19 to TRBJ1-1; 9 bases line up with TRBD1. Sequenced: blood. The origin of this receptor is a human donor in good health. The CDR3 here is CASSIPTGGTEAFF. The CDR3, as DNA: TGTGCCAGTAGTATTCCGACAGGGGGGACTGAAGCTTTCTTT.